This entry features one T cell receptor beta chain sequence. Generated by immunoSEQ multiplex PCR, the TCRdb table keeps only in-frame clones and is missing some. Among 200,000 to 250,000 clones listed, roughly 89% were seen once. Participants came from under 30 US areas, aged roughly 18 to 89 years. Clinical history as reported by participants underpinned cohort assignment. The data stem from a study of blood T cell repertoires in COVID-19. Whole-study context: Acute and convalescent COVID-19 specimens originated in the United States, Italy and Spain. T cells, B-cell-depleted T cells, or PBMCs supplied cDNA or gDNA.

Sequencing was carried out using PBMCs or T cells enriched from blood (not recorded which). The sequence was obtained from a middle-aged woman who had recovered from COVID-19.

This chain's CDR3 is CASGRTRHPATNEKLFF. CDR3 nucleotides: TGTGCCAGCGGACGGACACGACACCCGGCAACTAATGAAAAACTGTTTTTT. The chain joins TRBV27 to TRBJ1-4, with a possible D match to TRBD1 (5 bases). V lost 8 bases and J lost 0, with 19 bases in between. The CDR3 extends over 17 amino acids. Germline CDR1 MNHEY, CDR2 SMNVEV (reference sequence).